These 18 T cell receptor beta chains were all obtained from the same sample, sequenced in a study of blood T cell repertoires in COVID-19. Assay used: immunoSEQ multiplex PCR; TCRdb lists only in-frame clones, some missing. The sample consists of 200,000 to 300,000 clones, 88% of them appearing once. The sample taken for sequencing was peripheral blood. The receptor source for this set is a woman aged 30 to 39 with acute or convalescent COVID-19.

This clone was recorded once. This rearrangement joins TRBV19 to TRBJ1-4; D call uncertain. Germline values: CDR1 LNHDA, CDR2 SQIVND (reference sequence). The CDR3 loop spans 11 amino acids. V was pared by 8 bases and J by 11 bases, with 12 bases between. This chain's CDR3 is CASFNGWKLFF. The CDR3 bases are TGTGCCAGTTTCAACGGTTGGAAACTGTTTTTT.

This clone was seen only once. The CDR3 region is CASSLTQVLNTEAFF. CDR3 nucleotides: TGTGCCAGCTCACTCACACAGGTTCTCAACACTGAAGCTTTCTTT. The chain couples TRBV18 to TRBJ1-1; D possibly corresponds to TRBD1 (5 bases). V was pared by 4 bases and J by 2 bases, with 14 bases between. This CDR3 spans 15 amino acids. The germline CDR1 and CDR2 sequences are KGHSH and LQKENI.

The chain links TRBV2 to TRBJ2-1, with a possible D match to TRBD2 (6 bases). Between the trimmed V and J ends, which lost 6 bases and 0 bases, there was a span of 15 bases. CDR3 length equals 16 residues. Germline V gives CDR1 SNHLY, CDR2 FYNNEI. The CDR3, as DNA: TGTGCCAGCAGGGGCCGGGGGACCGTCTCCTACAATGAGCAGTTCTTC. Translated, it gives CASRGRGTVSYNEQFF.

V is TRBV19 and J is TRBJ1-6; D uncertain. V lost 3 bases and J lost 7, with 10 bases in between. From germline, CDR1 is LNHDA and CDR2 SQIVND (reference sequence). There are 14 residues in the CDR3. In DNA, the CDR3 is TGTGCCAGTAGTATGGGGAGGCCCAATTCACCCCTCCACTTT. Its translation: CASSMGRPNSPLHF.

This chain uses TRBV19 with TRBJ1-4, with TRBD1 as a possible D gene (6 bases). The CDR3 has 15 residues. V dropped 5 bases and J dropped 8 bases, with 18 bases sitting between them. From germline, CDR1 is LNHDA and CDR2 SQIVND (reference sequence). CDR3: CASSSPDSAREKLFF. The CDR3 DNA reads TGTGCCAGTAGTTCCCCGGACAGTGCTCGGGAAAAACTGTTTTTT.

The chain links TRBV11-2 to TRBJ2-7; D is uncertain. The CDR3 contains 13 residues. V lost 5 bases, J lost 3 bases, and 11 bases lay in between. Germline CDR1 and CDR2: SGHAT and FQNNGV. In DNA form, the CDR3 reads TGTGCCAGCAGCAAAGTATGGCACTACGAGCAGTACTTC. Its protein is CASSKVWHYEQYF.

This clone is a singleton in its sample. The genes are TRBV7-2 and TRBJ2-3; the D is unclear. V was clipped by 7 bases and J by 3 bases, with 8 bases between them. This CDR3 spans 12 amino acids. Per germline, CDR1 SGHTA and CDR2 FQGNSA. Written as DNA, the CDR3 is TGTGCCAGCAAATACGGGACAGATACGCAGTATTTT. This sequence encodes CASKYGTDTQYF. Looking up the rest from reference TRBV7-2 and TRBJ2-3 gives the full variable domain: GAGVSQSPSNKVTEKGKDVELRCDPISGHTALYWYRQSLGQGLEFLIYFQGNSAPDKSGLPSDRFSAERTGGSVSTLTIQRTQQEDSAVYLCASKYGTDTQYFGPGTRLTVL.

This sequence joins TRBV3-1 (or the pseudogene TRBV3-2) and TRBJ2-7, with 9 bases identical to TRBD1. Germline V gene lookup returns CDR1 LGHDT and CDR2 YNNKEL (reference sequence). Unmatched junction bases numbered 9, after V lost 1 base and J lost 2 bases. This CDR3 contains 17 residues. This CDR3 is CASSQVSGTGIPYEQYF. The CDR3 DNA follows: TGTGCCAGCAGCCAAGTGTCTGGGACAGGGATCCCCTACGAGCAGTACTTC.

The V gene is TRBV24-1, the J gene TRBJ2-3, with TRBD2 matching over 7 bases. After removal of 9 bases from V and 3 bases from J, the junction contained 8 bases not matched to a gene. The V gene's germline CDR1 is KGHDR and CDR2 SFDVKD. The length of the CDR3 is 14 residues. This chain's CDR3 is CATGEGSLTDTQYF. DNA of the CDR3: TGTGCCACCGGGGAGGGCTCCTTGACAGATACGCAGTATTTT.

This sequence joins TRBV4-3 and TRBJ1-2, with 8 bases lining up with TRBD1. Germline V gene data show CDR1 as LGHNA and CDR2 as YSLEER. The CDR3 covers 15 residues. The V and J ends lost 5 bases and 4 bases, in that order; junction bases with no gene match: 9. For the CDR3, the DNA is TGCGCCAGCAGCGACCCGACAGGGGACTTCTATGGCTACACCTTC. Residues: CASSDPTGDFYGYTF.

The chain carries TRBV25-1 and TRBJ1-2; 9 bases map to TRBD1. Losses at the gene ends were 4 bases for V and 3 bases for J; bases not matched to a gene: 9. The CDR3 has 16 amino acids. CDR1 MGHDK and CDR2 SYGVNS come from the germline V gene. The CDR3 region is CASSAPRGQGYYGYTF. DNA for the CDR3: TGTGCCAGCAGTGCCCCGCGGGGACAGGGCTACTATGGCTACACCTTC.

The V and J genes are TRBV27 and TRBJ2-1, with D possibly being TRBD2 (6 bases). This CDR3 contains 13 residues. V lost 3 bases to trimming and J lost 7 bases, with 10 bases between them. Germline CDR1 is MNHEY and CDR2 is SMNVEV (reference sequence). CDR3 loop: CASSFLAENEQFF. The CDR3 DNA follows: TGTGCCAGCAGTTTCTTAGCGGAGAATGAGCAGTTCTTC.

This sequence joins TRBV14 and TRBJ2-1, with 8 bases lining up with TRBD2. V gave up 0 bases and J gave up 4 bases; unmatched junction bases: 8. The germline CDR1 and CDR2 sequences are SGHDN and FVKESK. This CDR3 is built from 17 residues. The CDR3 spells CASSQDTAGVRYNEQFF. Written as DNA, the CDR3 is TGTGCCAGCAGCCAAGATACAGCGGGAGTGCGGTACAATGAGCAGTTCTTC.

V usage is TRBV30 and J usage is TRBJ2-3; 9 bases are shared with TRBD2. V lost 4 bases, J lost 4 bases, and 27 bases stayed unmatched. This CDR3 is 21 amino acids long. Per the germline V gene, CDR1 is GTSNPN and CDR2 is SVGIG (reference sequence). The CDR3 is CAWKRGLGVAGGPVSADTQYF. CDR3 sequence (DNA): TGTGCCTGGAAGCGAGGACTGGGGGTCGCGGGAGGGCCCGTGAGTGCAGATACGCAGTATTTT.

The chain links TRBV5-5 to TRBJ1-5; a weak D match, TRBD1 (6 bases). Trimming removed 4 bases from V and 0 bases from J, with 11 bases in between. CDR3 length: 15 residues. Looked up from germline, CDR1 is SGHKS and CDR2 is YYEKEE (reference sequence). The DNA of the CDR3 is TGTGCCAGCAGCCAGGACAGTTATAGCAATCAGCCCCAGCATTTT. Amino acid sequence: CASSQDSYSNQPQHF. The full variable domain, rest sourced from reference TRBV5-5 and TRBJ1-5, is DAGVTQSPTHLIKTRGQQVTLRCSPISGHKSVSWYQQVLGQGPQFIFQYYEKEERGRGNFPDRFSARQFPNYSSELNVNALLLGDSALYLCASSQDSYSNQPQHFGDGTRLSIL.

The chain is built from TRBV27 and TRBJ1-1; unclear D gene. Germline V lookup: CDR1 MNHEY, CDR2 SMNVEV (reference sequence). This CDR3 region has 13 residues. The V and J ends lost 5 bases and 0 bases respectively, with 7 bases between them. Written as DNA, the CDR3 is TGTGCCAGCAGTCCAAGCTTGAACACTGAAGCTTTCTTT. As protein: CASSPSLNTEAFF.

This chain connects TRBV4-1 to TRBJ2-7; 8 bases map to TRBD1. Germline CDR1 is MGHRA and CDR2 is YSYEKL. The CDR3 is made up of 16 amino acids. V trimming: 0 bases; J trimming: 2 bases; junction bases outside the gene matches: 6. The chain's CDR3 is CASSQEDRVRAYEQYF. The CDR3 coding sequence is TGCGCCAGCAGCCAAGAGGACAGGGTTAGAGCCTACGAGCAGTACTTC.

The rearrangement uses TRBV5-6 and TRBJ1-5; TRBD1 agrees at 7 bases. V shed 4 bases, J shed 4 bases, and the junction held 5 bases outside the gene matches. The germline V gene encodes CDR1 SGHDT and CDR2 YYEEEE. The CDR3 has 14 residues. For the CDR3, the DNA is TGTGCCAGCAGCGTCACAGGGGAGAATCAGCCCCAGCATTTT. This gives the protein CASSVTGENQPQHF.